Presented here are 15 T cell receptor beta chains from one specimen sequenced in a study of breast tumors, draining lymph nodes, adjacent tissues. Axillary draining lymph nodes of breast cancer patients supplied the node samples. TCRdb used MiXCR to reprocess the multiplex PCR reads, holding one entry per CDR3 protein. The sample has some 140,000 distinct CDR3 sequences; around 24% are singletons. Sequencing input: axillary lymph node tissue. The receptors stem from a female donor with breast cancer. Some clones in this sample may be carry-over from other donors' samples.

V and J are TRBV18 and TRBJ2-3; TRBD2 might be the D (6 bases). Germline CDR1 reads KGHSH; CDR2 reads LQKENI. V dropped 4 bases and J dropped 4 bases, with 15 bases sitting between them. The length of the CDR3 is 15 residues. As DNA, the CDR3 is TGTGCCAGCTCACTTATCACGGGAGTCGCAGATACGCAGTATTTT. Translated: CASSLITGVADTQYF.

This clonotype has a count of ten or more. The chain uses TRBV20-1 and TRBJ2-3; 7 bases line up with TRBD1. This CDR3 comprises 14 residues. V shed 7 bases and J 3 bases; nucleotides not matched to a gene: 10. In germline, CDR1 is DFQATT, CDR2 SNEGSKA (reference sequence). The CDR3 bases are TGCAGTGTCCCGCGACAGGGTAGTACAGATACGCAGTATTTT. It specifies CSVPRQGSTDTQYF.

This clonotype was found many times. J is TRBJ1-4 and V is TRBV6-2 or TRBV6-3; a weak D match, TRBD1 (5 bases). CDR1 is MNHEY, CDR2 SVGEGT, per germline. V lost 7 bases and J 5 bases, leaving 17 bases between the germline ends. This CDR3 is 15 amino acids long. As DNA, the CDR3 is TGTGCCAGCAACTTCGCCGGGACCCCAAATGAAAAACTGTTTTTT. This codes for CASNFAGTPNEKLFF.

A remark on this clonotype: Possible read error: a much larger clone is one base away. V usage is TRBV7-9 and J usage is TRBJ2-7, with 11 nucleotides matching TRBD2. The CDR3 extends over 15 amino acids. From germline, CDR1 is SEHNR and CDR2 FQNEAQ (reference sequence). CDR3 in amino acids: CACSLPRLAGREQYF. In DNA form, the CDR3 reads TGTGCCTGCAGCTTACCCCGACTAGCGGGGCGAGAGCAGTACTTC.

A few counts support this clonotype. The chain links TRBV4-1 to TRBJ2-4, with D possibly TRBD2 on 5 matching bases. Germline V gene lookup returns CDR1 MGHRA and CDR2 YSYEKL. The germline V and J ends were trimmed by 0 bases and 2 bases, with 20 bases remaining between them. The CDR3 extends over 19 amino acids. The CDR3 coding sequence is TGCGCCAGCAGCCAAGATCTGGAGGTAGGCCTGGGCCCCAAAAACATTCAGTACTTC. Protein sequence: CASSQDLEVGLGPKNIQYF.

About this clonotype itself: Here the CDR3 omits its conserved ending phenylalanine or tryptophan, so a read error is the likely source. The V and J genes are TRBV28 and TRBJ2-7; D gene uncertain. Trimming stripped 10 bases from V and 2 bases from J, with 12 bases between. This CDR3 is built from 12 residues. The V gene's germline CDR1 is MDHEN and CDR2 SYDVKM. CDR3 coding DNA: TGTGCCACCCGGCCCCCCCCCTACGAGCAGTACTCC. This sequence encodes CATRPPPYEQYS.

This clonotype has only a few counts. This rearrangement joins TRBV18 to TRBJ2-1, with 7 bases identical to TRBD2. The CDR3 extends over 12 amino acids. Germline loops: CDR1 KGHSH, CDR2 LQKENI. V lost 6 bases to trimming and J lost 5 bases; unmatched junction nucleotides: 1. Written as DNA, the CDR3 is TGTGCCAGCTCGCTAGCGGACAATGAGCAGTTCTTC. As protein: CASSLADNEQFF.

On this clonotype: Germline is not matched at one junction end, which may reflect a read error. The V and J genes are TRBV7-2 and TRBJ2-3; D may be TRBD2 (6 bases). The CDR3 contains 15 residues. Germline loops: CDR1 SGHTA, CDR2 FQGNSA. Written as DNA, the CDR3 is TGTGCCAGCAGCTTAGTGGCGGGAACGCGCAGATACGCAGTATTT. Translating gives CASSLVAGTRRYAVF.

About this clonotype itself: One base away lies a much larger clone, so this may be a sequencing read error. The J gene is TRBJ2-1, the V gene TRBV7-2, with 11 bases that match TRBD2. From germline, CDR1 is SGHTA and CDR2 FQGNSA. This CDR3 comprises 16 residues. The CDR3 region has the DNA TGTGCCAGCAGATCTCAGCCTAGCGGGAGGTTGAATGAGCGGTTCTTC. Its translation is CASRSQPSGRLNERFF.

Comments on this clonotype: A much larger clone lies a single base off, so this may be a read error. The chain joins TRBV10-3 to TRBJ2-7; D unresolved. This CDR3 is built from 12 residues. CDR1 is ENHRY and CDR2 is SYGVKD in the germline V gene. With 4 bases removed from V and 1 base from J, the gap between germline ends came to 5 bases. CDR3 bases: TGTGCCATCAGTGGGGTTTCCTACGAGCAGTACTTC. As protein: CAISGVSYEQYF.

Of note for this clonotype: The junction and the germline gene differ at one end; a read error may be behind it. The gene calls are TRBV12-3 or TRBV12-4 and TRBJ2-3, with TRBD2 matching over 11 bases. The CDR3 totals 15 residues. Here the CDR3 DNA reads TGTGCCAGCAGTTTGGGGACTAGCGGCACAGATGCGCAGTATTTT. Protein: CASSLGTSGTDAQYF.

This rearrangement joins TRBV28 to TRBJ2-2; D unresolved. The CDR3 is made up of 16 amino acids. Trimming took 6 bases from V and 6 from J, leaving 20 bases between them. Germline CDR1 and CDR2: MDHEN and SYDVKM. The CDR3 loop is CASSPSRRRGSGELFF. In DNA form, the CDR3 reads TGTGCCAGCAGCCCCTCGAGGCGACGCGGCTCCGGGGAGCTGTTTTTT. Drawing the rest from reference TRBV28 and TRBJ2-2, the complete variable domain is DVKVTQSSRYLVKRTGEKVFLECVQDMDHENMFWYRQDPGLGLRLIYFSYDVKMKEKGDIPEGYSVSREKKERFSLILESASTNQTSMYLCASSPSRRRGSGELFFGEGSRLTVL.

This clonotype has a count of ten or more. The V and J genes are TRBV6-6 and TRBJ1-5, with D possibly being TRBD1 (6 bases). Trimming cost V 5 bases and J 5 bases, with 16 bases left between them. There are 15 residues in the CDR3. Germline V CDR1 and CDR2: MNHNY, SVGAGI (reference sequence). The CDR3 is CASSTLGGGHQPQHF. In DNA, the CDR3 is TGTGCCAGCAGTACCCTAGGCGGGGGCCATCAGCCCCAGCATTTT.

At least ten counts were recorded for this clonotype. The chain has TRBV5-1 and TRBJ1-4; D is undetermined. There are 15 residues in the CDR3. V was clipped by 1 base and J by 4 bases, with 11 bases between them. Germline V gene lookup returns CDR1 SGHRS and CDR2 YFSETQ. The CDR3 region is CASSLRPALNEKLFF. The DNA for the CDR3 is TGCGCCAGCAGCTTGCGGCCCGCCCTTAATGAAAAACTGTTTTTT.

In its sample, this clonotype was seen many times. The chain recombines TRBV29-1 with TRBJ2-5, with 9 positions matching TRBD1. The germline CDR1 and CDR2 sequences are SQVTM and ANQGSEA. The length of the CDR3 is 15 residues. The V gene end was trimmed by 7 bases and the J gene end by 4 bases; junction bases not matched to a gene: 13. The CDR3 sequence is CSAEPDRGRGETQYF. The CDR3 DNA sequence: TGCAGCGCCGAGCCGGACAGGGGACGAGGAGAGACCCAGTACTTC.